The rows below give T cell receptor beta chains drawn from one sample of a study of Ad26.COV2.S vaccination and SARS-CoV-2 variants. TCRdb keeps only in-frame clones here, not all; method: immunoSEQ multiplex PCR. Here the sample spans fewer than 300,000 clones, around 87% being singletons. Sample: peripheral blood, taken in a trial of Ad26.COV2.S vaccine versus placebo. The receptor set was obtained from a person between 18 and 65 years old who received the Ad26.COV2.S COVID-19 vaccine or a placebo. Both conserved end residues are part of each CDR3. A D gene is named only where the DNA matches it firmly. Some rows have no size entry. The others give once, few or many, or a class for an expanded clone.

CDR3nt: TGTGCCAGCAGCGAGGGAGCCAGCCTGAACACTGAAGCTTTCTTT
CDR3aa: CASSEGASLNTEAFF
d_gene: -
v_gene: TRBV6-2/TRBV6-3
j_gene: TRBJ1-1
abundance: -

CDR3nt: TGCGCCAGCAGCTTGGCCGGGCAGGGTTATTCACCCCTCCACTTT
CDR3aa: CASSLAGQGYSPLHF
d_gene: -
v_gene: TRBV5-1
j_gene: TRBJ1-6
abundance: -

CDR3nt: TGCGCCAGCAGCCCCCGGGCCCAAGAGACCCAGTACTTC
CDR3aa: CASSPRAQETQYF
d_gene: -
v_gene: TRBV4-3
j_gene: TRBJ2-5
abundance: -

CDR3nt: TGTGCCAGCTCACCACCCCCAGGGCGGACCGGGGAGCTGTTTTTT
CDR3aa: CASSPPPGRTGELFF
d_gene: -
v_gene: TRBV18
j_gene: TRBJ2-2
abundance: -

CDR3nt: TGTGCCAGCAAGACAGGGGGCTACTCTGGAAACACCATATATTTT
CDR3aa: CASKTGGYSGNTIYF
d_gene: TRBD1
v_gene: TRBV11-2
j_gene: TRBJ1-3
abundance: few

CDR3nt: TGTGCCAGCAGTTACATGGGACAGTTTTATCAGCCCCAGCATTTT
CDR3aa: CASSYMGQFYQPQHF
d_gene: TRBD1
v_gene: TRBV6-6
j_gene: TRBJ1-5
abundance: -

CDR3nt: TGCGCCAGCAGCCAAGGAGGACAGGGGGCGCGGGAGCAGTACTTC
CDR3aa: CASSQGGQGAREQYF
d_gene: TRBD1
v_gene: TRBV4-1
j_gene: TRBJ2-7
abundance: -

CDR3nt: TGTGCCAGCAGTTTACAGGGAACTGGGGGCTACACCTTC
CDR3aa: CASSLQGTGGYTF
d_gene: -
v_gene: TRBV12-3/TRBV12-4
j_gene: TRBJ1-2
abundance: -

CDR3nt: TGTGCCAGCAGCATCGGTGGCGGGAGCATCCAAGAGACCCAGTACTTC
CDR3aa: CASSIGGGSIQETQYF
d_gene: TRBD2
v_gene: TRBV7-8
j_gene: TRBJ2-5
abundance: few

CDR3nt: TGTGCCAGCAGCCTTGACACGACCTACGAGCAGTACTTC
CDR3aa: CASSLDTTYEQYF
d_gene: -
v_gene: TRBV11-3
j_gene: TRBJ2-7
abundance: once

CDR3nt: TGTGCCAGTAGGGACCCGGGACAGGGGGCTGAAGAGCAGTACTTC
CDR3aa: CASRDPGQGAEEQYF
d_gene: TRBD1
v_gene: TRBV19
j_gene: TRBJ2-7
abundance: -

CDR3nt: TGTGCCAGCAGTGCCGGGACAGGATATGGCTACACCTTC
CDR3aa: CASSAGTGYGYTF
d_gene: TRBD1
v_gene: TRBV6-4
j_gene: TRBJ1-2
abundance: -

CDR3nt: TGTGCCAGCAGCACTACAGGGGCCAACAATCAGCCCCAGCATTTT
CDR3aa: CASSTTGANNQPQHF
d_gene: TRBD1
v_gene: TRBV7-2
j_gene: TRBJ1-5
abundance: -

CDR3nt: TGTGCCAACAGCTCAGGGACTAGCCGTACCTACAATGAGCAGTTCTTC
CDR3aa: CANSSGTSRTYNEQFF
d_gene: TRBD2
v_gene: TRBV5-4
j_gene: TRBJ2-1
abundance: -

CDR3nt: TGTGCCAGCAGTGAGATTAGCGGGAGGGTCATTTTGAGGGAGCAGTACTTC
CDR3aa: CASSEISGRVILREQYF
d_gene: TRBD2
v_gene: TRBV25-1
j_gene: TRBJ2-7
abundance: -

CDR3nt: TGTGCCTGGAGTGCTGGGACAGGGGGGAGCAATCAGCCCCAGCATTTT
CDR3aa: CAWSAGTGGSNQPQHF
d_gene: TRBD1
v_gene: TRBV30
j_gene: TRBJ1-5
abundance: -

CDR3nt: TGCGCCAGCAGCTTGGTCGGACCCAGCTCCTACGAGCAGTACTTC
CDR3aa: CASSLVGPSSYEQYF
d_gene: -
v_gene: TRBV5-1
j_gene: TRBJ2-7
abundance: once

CDR3nt: TGTGCCAGCAGTGGGGGGAATGAGCAGTTCTTC
CDR3aa: CASSGGNEQFF
d_gene: -
v_gene: TRBV2
j_gene: TRBJ2-1
abundance: -

CDR3nt: TGTGCCAGCAGCCCCCCAGGGGGCGGCCAAGAGACCCAGTACTTC
CDR3aa: CASSPPGGGQETQYF
d_gene: TRBD1
v_gene: TRBV11-2
j_gene: TRBJ2-5
abundance: -

CDR3nt: TGTGCCAGCAGACGAACACGGATAGATGAAAAACTGTTTTTT
CDR3aa: CASRRTRIDEKLFF
d_gene: -
v_gene: TRBV6-5
j_gene: TRBJ1-4
abundance: -

CDR3nt: TGTGCCAGCAGCTTACTGGTCTCCGGGGAGCTGTTTTTT
CDR3aa: CASSLLVSGELFF
d_gene: -
v_gene: TRBV7-2
j_gene: TRBJ2-2
abundance: -

CDR3nt: TGTGCCAGCTCTCCGGCGGGGGACCGCTACAATGAGCAGTTCTTC
CDR3aa: CASSPAGDRYNEQFF
d_gene: TRBD2
v_gene: TRBV18
j_gene: TRBJ2-1
abundance: -

CDR3nt: TGTGCCAGCAGACTCTCGGACCCAGCGCCCCAAGAGACCCAGTACTTC
CDR3aa: CASRLSDPAPQETQYF
d_gene: -
v_gene: TRBV7-2
j_gene: TRBJ2-5
abundance: -

CDR3nt: TGTGCCAGTAGTCCCGGGACAGGGGGCGAAAAACTGTTTTTT
CDR3aa: CASSPGTGGEKLFF
d_gene: TRBD1
v_gene: TRBV19
j_gene: TRBJ1-4
abundance: few